This entry lists 2 T cell receptor beta chains sequenced from one sample in a study of OX40 agonist ivuxolimab in advanced cancers. TCRdb's copy holds only in-frame clones and misses some; the assay was immunoSEQ multiplex PCR. This table has roughly 65,000 clones, 90% to 95% appearing once. Here the sequenced sample was CD4+ or CD8+ T cells sorted from blood, taken in a trial of the OX40 agonist ivuxolimab. The receptor source for this set is an adult with an advanced solid tumor such as melanoma, head and neck, liver or kidney cancer.

The CDR3 DNA is TGTGCCAGCAGCAATACATTGACAGTGAACACTGAAGCTTTCTTT. This translates into CASSNTLTVNTEAFF. The chain combines TRBV21-1 with TRBJ1-1; TRBD1 is the table's D call and was not checked against the DNA. TRBV21-1 constitutes a pseudogene. This CDR3 contains 15 residues.

The gene calls are TRBV19 and TRBJ2-1; tentatively, D is TRBD1 (6 bases). The germline CDR1 and CDR2 sequences are LNHDA and SQIVND (reference sequence). V was pared by 3 bases and J by 2 bases, with 14 bases between. This CDR3 has 16 residues. The CDR3 reads CASSIGRGFTYNEQFF. The CDR3 coding sequence is TGTGCCAGTAGTATCGGCAGGGGATTTACCTACAATGAGCAGTTCTTC.